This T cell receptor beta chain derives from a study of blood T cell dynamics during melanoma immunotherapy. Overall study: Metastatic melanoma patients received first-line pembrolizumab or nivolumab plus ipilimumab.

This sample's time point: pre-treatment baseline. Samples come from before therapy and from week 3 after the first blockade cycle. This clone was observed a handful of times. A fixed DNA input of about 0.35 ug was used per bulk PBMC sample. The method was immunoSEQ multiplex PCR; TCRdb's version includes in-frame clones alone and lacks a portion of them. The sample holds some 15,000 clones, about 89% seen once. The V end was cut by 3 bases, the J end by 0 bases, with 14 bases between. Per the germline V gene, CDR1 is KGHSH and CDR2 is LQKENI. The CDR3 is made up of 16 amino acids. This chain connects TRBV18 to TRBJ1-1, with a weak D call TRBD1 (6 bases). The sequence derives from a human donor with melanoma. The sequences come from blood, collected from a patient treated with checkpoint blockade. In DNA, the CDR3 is TGTGCCAGCTCACCGGGGGCTAGGGGGATGAACACTGAAGCTTTCTTT. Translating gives CASSPGARGMNTEAFF.